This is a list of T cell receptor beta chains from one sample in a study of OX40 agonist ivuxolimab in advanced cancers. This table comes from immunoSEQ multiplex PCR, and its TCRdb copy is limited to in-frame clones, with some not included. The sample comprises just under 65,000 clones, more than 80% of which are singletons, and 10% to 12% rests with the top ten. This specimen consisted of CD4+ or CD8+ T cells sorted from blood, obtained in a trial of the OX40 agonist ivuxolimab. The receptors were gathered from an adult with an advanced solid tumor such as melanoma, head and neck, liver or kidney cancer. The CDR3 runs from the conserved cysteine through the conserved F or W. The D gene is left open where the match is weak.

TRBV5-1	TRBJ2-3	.	CASSGLSGFTDTQYF
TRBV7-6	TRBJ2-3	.	CASSIRGWEDTQYF
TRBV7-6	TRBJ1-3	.	CASSLAGNTIYF
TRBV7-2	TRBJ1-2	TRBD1	CASSTQQGNYGYTF
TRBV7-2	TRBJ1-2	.	CASSLDLNYGYTF
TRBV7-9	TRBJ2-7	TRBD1	CASSPRGPYEQYF
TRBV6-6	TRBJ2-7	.	CASIKTGSYEQYF
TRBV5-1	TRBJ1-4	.	CASSLQQTATNEKLFF
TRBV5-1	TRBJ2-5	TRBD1	CASSLRQGVETQYF
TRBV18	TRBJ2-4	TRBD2	CASSPGGNFPLKYF
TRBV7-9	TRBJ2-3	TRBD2	CASSSLAGGPADTQYF
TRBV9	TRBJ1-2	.	CASSVVGRAADGYTF
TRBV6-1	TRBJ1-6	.	CASREQNNSPLHF
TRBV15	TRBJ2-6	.	CATSRARGRLPGANVLTF
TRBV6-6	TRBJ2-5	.	CASSYGRGAETQYF
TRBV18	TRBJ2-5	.	CASSPPSGIETQYF
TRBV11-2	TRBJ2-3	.	CASKVRGATDTQYF
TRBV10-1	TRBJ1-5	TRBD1	CASSHDRERRNQPQHF
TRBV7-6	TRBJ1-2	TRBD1	CASSLYLGGNGYTF
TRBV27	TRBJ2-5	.	CASSLSGARKTQYF
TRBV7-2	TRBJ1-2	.	CASSPQGGGDYGYTF
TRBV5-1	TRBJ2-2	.	CASSLDGHTTGELFF
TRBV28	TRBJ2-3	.	CASSFSRATQYF
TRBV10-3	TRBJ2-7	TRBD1	CAISESGGRYEQYF
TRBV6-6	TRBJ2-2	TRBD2	CASSTSGQVTGELFF
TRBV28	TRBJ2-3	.	CASSFLADTQYF
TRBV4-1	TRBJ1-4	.	CASSQQGREKLFF
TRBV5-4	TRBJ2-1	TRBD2	CASSFRAGNEQFF
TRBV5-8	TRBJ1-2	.	CASSWGRRGGEGYTF
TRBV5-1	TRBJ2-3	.	CASSLDSGAGTDTQYF
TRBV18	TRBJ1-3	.	CASSPQTYGSGNTIYF